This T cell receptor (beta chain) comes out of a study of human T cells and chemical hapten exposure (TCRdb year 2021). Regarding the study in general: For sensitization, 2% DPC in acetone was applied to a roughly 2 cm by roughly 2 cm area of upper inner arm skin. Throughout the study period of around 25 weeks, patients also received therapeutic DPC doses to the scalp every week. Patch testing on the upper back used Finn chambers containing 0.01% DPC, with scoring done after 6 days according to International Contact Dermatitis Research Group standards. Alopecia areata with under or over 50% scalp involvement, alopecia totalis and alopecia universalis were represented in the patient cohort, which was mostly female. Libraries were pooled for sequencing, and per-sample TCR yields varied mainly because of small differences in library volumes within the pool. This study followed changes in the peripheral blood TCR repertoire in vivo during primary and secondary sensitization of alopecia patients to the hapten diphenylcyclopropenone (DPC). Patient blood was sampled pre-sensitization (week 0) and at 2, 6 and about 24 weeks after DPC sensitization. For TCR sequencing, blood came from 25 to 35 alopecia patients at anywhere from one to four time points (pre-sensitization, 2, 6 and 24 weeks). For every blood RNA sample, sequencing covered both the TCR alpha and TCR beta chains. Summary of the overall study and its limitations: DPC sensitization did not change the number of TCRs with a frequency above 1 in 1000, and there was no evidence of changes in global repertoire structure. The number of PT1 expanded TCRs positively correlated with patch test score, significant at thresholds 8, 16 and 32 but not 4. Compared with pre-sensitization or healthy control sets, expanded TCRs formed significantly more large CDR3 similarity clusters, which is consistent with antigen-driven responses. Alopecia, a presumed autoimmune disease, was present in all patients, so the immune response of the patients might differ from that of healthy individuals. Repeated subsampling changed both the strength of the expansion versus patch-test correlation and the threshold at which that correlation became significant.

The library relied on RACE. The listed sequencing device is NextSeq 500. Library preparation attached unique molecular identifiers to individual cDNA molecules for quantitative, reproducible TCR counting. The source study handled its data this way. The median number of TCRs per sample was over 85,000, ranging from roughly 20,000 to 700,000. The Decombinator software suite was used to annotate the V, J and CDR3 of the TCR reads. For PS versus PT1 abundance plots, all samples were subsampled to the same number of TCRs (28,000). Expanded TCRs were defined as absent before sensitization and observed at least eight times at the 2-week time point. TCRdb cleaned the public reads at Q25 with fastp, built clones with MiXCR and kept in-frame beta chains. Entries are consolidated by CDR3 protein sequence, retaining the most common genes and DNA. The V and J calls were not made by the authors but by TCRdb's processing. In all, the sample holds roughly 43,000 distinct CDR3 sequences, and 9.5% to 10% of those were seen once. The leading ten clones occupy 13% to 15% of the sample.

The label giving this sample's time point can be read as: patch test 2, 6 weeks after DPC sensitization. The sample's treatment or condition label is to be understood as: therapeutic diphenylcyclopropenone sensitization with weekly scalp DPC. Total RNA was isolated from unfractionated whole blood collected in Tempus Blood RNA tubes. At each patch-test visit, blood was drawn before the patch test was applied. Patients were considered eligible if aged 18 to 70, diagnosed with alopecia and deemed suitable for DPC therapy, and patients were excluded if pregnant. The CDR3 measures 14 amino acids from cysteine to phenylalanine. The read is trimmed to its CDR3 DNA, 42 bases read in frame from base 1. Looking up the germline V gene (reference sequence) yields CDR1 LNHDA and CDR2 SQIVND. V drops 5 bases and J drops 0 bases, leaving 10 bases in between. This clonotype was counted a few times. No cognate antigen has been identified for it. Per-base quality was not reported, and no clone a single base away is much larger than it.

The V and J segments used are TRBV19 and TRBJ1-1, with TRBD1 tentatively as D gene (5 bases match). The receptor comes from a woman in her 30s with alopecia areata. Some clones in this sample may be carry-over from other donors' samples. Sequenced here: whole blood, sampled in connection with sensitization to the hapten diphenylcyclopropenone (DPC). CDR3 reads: CASSPGTLNTEAFF. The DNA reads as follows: TGTGCCAGTAGTCCGGGGACGTTGAACACTGAAGCTTTCTTT.